This T cell receptor (beta chain) was recorded in a study of cytomegalovirus exposure and HLA in healthy donors. With 60 Vbeta and 13 Jbeta primers, the PCR was carried out. This table comes from immunoSEQ multiplex PCR, and its TCRdb copy is limited to in-frame clones, with some not included. The sample holds 150,000 to 200,000 clones; about four fifths are singletons and the top ten take approximately 2.3%. CDR1 and CDR2 from the germline V gene are SQVTM and ANQGSEA. The CDR3 runs to 11 residues. With 3 bases removed from V and 6 bases from J, the gap between germline ends came to 6 bases. Specimen: PBMCs. The chain joins TRBV29-1 to TRBJ2-1; D uncertain. This receptor was obtained from a male donor in good health and CMV-seronegative. CDR3 sequence reads: CSVDAVNEQFF. The DNA of the CDR3 is TGCAGCGTTGACGCGGTCAATGAGCAGTTCTTC.